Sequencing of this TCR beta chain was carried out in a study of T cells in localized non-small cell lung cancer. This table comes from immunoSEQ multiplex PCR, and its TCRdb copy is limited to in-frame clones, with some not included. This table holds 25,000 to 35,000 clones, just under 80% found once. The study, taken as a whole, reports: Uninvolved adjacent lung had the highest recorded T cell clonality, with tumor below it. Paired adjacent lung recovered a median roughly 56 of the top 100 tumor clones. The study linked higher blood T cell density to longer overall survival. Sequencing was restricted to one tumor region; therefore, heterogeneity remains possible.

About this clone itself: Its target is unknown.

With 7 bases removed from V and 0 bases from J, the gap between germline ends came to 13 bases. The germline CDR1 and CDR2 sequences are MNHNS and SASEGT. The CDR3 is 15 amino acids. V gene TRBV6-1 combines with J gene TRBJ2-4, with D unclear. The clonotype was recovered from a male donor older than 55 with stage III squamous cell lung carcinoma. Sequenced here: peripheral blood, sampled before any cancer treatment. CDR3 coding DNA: TGTGCCAGCATAAGGGCGTCGGTAGCCAAAAACATTCAGTACTTC. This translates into CASIRASVAKNIQYF.